What follows are 9 T cell receptor beta chains derived from one specimen sequenced in a study of beta chain features in type 1 diabetes. Study-wide findings and caveats: People with Type 1 diabetes carried modestly yet significantly shorter TCRB CDR3s in all four CD4+ subsets.

Every isolated RNA sample was fully reverse transcribed, so sequencing captured expressed TCRB transcripts. TCRdb's copy holds only in-frame clones and misses some; the assay was immunoSEQ multiplex PCR. Among about 160,000 clones listed, almost 8% were seen once. What these receptors recognize is not known. Sample: central memory CD4+ T cells from blood. Every receptor here comes from a man aged 18 to 30 with type 1 diabetes.

The table lists this clone with a few counts. The chain couples TRBV5-4 to TRBJ1-1; D remains unclear. The V end lost 5 bases, the J end lost 1 base, and 12 bases lay between the germline ends. Per the germline V gene, CDR1 is SGHNT and CDR2 is YYREEE (reference sequence). The CDR3 totals 14 residues. The CDR3: CASRSGMTNTEAFF. DNA of the CDR3: TGTGCCAGCAGATCCGGGATGACGAACACTGAAGCTTTCTTT.

This sequence joins TRBV7-8 and TRBJ1-4; a possible D gene is TRBD1 (6 bases). This CDR3 has 14 residues. Germline values: CDR1 SGHVS, CDR2 FQNEAQ. V lost 5 bases to trimming and J lost 2 bases, with 9 bases between them. The CDR3 sequence is CASSRGGTNEKLFF. CDR3 in DNA: TGTGCCAGCAGCCGCGGGGGCACTAATGAAAAACTGTTTTTT.

This rearrangement joins TRBV2 to TRBJ1-4; unclear D gene. Looked up from germline, CDR1 is SNHLY and CDR2 is FYNNEI. V was cut by 4 bases and J by 7 bases, with 13 bases left in between. The CDR3 totals 14 residues. CDR3 region: CASSVEGHVEKLFF. The CDR3 DNA sequence: TGTGCCAGCAGTGTTGAGGGCCATGTTGAAAAACTGTTTTTT.

This clone was detected a few times. The gene calls are TRBV10-2 and TRBJ2-1; 12 bases fit TRBD2. V was pared by 6 bases and J by 8 bases, with 2 bases of the junction left unmatched. This CDR3 is built from 13 residues. The germline V gene encodes CDR1 WSHSY and CDR2 SAAADI. The CDR3 here is CASRLAGGDEQFF. Written as DNA, the CDR3 is TGCGCCAGCAGACTAGCGGGAGGAGATGAGCAGTTCTTC.

This clone has only a few counts. The rearrangement joins TRBV28 to TRBJ2-4; 7 bases match TRBD2. Germline loops: CDR1 MDHEN, CDR2 SYDVKM. Losses at the gene ends were 5 bases for V and 8 bases for J; bases not matched to a gene: 9. CDR3 length equals 14 residues. The CDR3 is CASSAPWGGYIQYF. The CDR3 DNA reads as TGTGCCAGCAGTGCCCCCTGGGGGGGGTACATTCAGTACTTC.

This clone was recorded at least ten times. The chain has TRBV28 and TRBJ1-5; 8 nucleotides line up with TRBD1. Germline CDR1 and CDR2: MDHEN and SYDVKM. CDR3 length equals 14 residues. The trim removed 4 bases at V and 5 bases at J, leaving 4 bases unmatched. CDR3 bases: TGTGCCAGCAGTTGGACAGGGTACCATCAGCCCCAGCATTTT. This translates into CASSWTGYHQPQHF.

This chain connects TRBV11-2 to TRBJ2-1; 9 bases fit TRBD2. V was clipped by 8 bases and J by 7 bases; unmatched bases: 24. Germline values: CDR1 SGHAT, CDR2 FQNNGV. This CDR3 is built from 19 residues. The CDR3 bases are TGTGCCAGCGTTCCTTTTGGCGGCTCTAGCGGGGTCTCCGAAAATGAGCAGTTCTTC. Translated, it gives CASVPFGGSSGVSENEQFF.

The V and J genes are TRBV19 and TRBJ1-2; D perhaps matches TRBD1 (5 bases). The germline CDR1 and CDR2 sequences are LNHDA and SQIVND (reference sequence). CDR3 size: 12 residues. The V and J ends lost 4 bases and 5 bases respectively, with 8 bases between them. The CDR3 loop reads CASSNRQYGYTF. CDR3 nucleotides: TGTGCCAGTAGTAATCGACAGTATGGCTACACCTTC.

J is TRBJ1-5 and V is TRBV18; D unresolved. V dropped 3 bases and J dropped 0 bases, with 9 bases sitting between them. This CDR3 has 15 residues. CDR1 is KGHSH and CDR2 is LQKENI in the germline V gene. CDR3 amino acids: CASSPRGISNQPQHF. CDR3 in DNA: TGTGCCAGCTCACCCCGAGGGATTAGCAATCAGCCCCAGCATTTT. The whole variable domain, remainder taken from reference TRBV18 and TRBJ1-5, is NAGVMQNPRHLVRRRGQEARLRCSPMKGHSHVYWYRQLPEEGLKFMVYLQKENIIDESGMPKERFSAEFPKEGPSILRIQQVVRGDSAAYFCASSPRGISNQPQHFGDGTRLSIL.